The clone carrying this T cell receptor beta chain was seen only a few times. The length of the CDR3 is 15 residues. J lost 6 bases, V lost 4 bases, and 9 bases had no gene match. Per the germline V gene, CDR1 is SGHRS and CDR2 is YFSETQ. This sample was included in a study of regulatory T cells in long-lasting Graves disease. Time point described: persistent/refractory GD, antithyroid drugs over 5 years with positive TRAb. PBMC-derived RNA was used for the TCR library. Arm-PCR of CDR3 regions and iRepertoire HTBI primers were used to build TCR beta libraries. One entry per CDR3 protein results from TCRdb running MiXCR on the multiplex PCR reads. The sample has roughly 490,000 distinct CDR3 sequences, 22% seen once.

V gene TRBV5-1 combines with J gene TRBJ1-4; 7 nucleotides align to TRBD1. The source was peripheral blood mononuclear cells (PBMCs), collected when the disease was refractory, from a patient treated with antithyroid drugs. The receptor comes from a female donor with Graves disease. CDR3 nucleotide sequence: TGCGCCAGCAGCAGGACAGGTTCGGTATATGAAAAACTGTTTTTT. Amino acids: CASSRTGSVYEKLFF.